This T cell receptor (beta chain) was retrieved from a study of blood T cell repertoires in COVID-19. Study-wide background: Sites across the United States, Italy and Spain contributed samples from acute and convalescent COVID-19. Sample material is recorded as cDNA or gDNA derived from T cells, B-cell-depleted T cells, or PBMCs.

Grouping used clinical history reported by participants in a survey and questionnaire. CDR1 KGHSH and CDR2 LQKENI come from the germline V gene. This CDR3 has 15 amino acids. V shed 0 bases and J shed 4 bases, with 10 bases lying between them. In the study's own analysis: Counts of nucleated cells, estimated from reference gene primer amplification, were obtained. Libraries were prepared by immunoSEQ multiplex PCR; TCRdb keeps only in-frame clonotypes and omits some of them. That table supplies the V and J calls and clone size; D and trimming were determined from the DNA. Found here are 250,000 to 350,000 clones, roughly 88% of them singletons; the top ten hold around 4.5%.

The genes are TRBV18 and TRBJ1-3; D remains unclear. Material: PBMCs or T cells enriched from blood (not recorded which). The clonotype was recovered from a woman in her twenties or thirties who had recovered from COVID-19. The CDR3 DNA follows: TGTGCCAGCTCACCACCGGGAGTTGGGGGAAACACCATATATTTT. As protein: CASSPPGVGGNTIYF.